The 21 T cell receptor beta chains below come from one sample, sequenced in a study of T-cell reconstitution after alpha-beta-depleted transplantation in children. Unique molecular identifiers were incorporated when the TCRbeta library was constructed. TCRdb redid the calling of the PCR reads with MiXCR, one entry per CDR3 protein. The data show 200,000 to 250,000 distinct CDR3 sequences, 8.5% to 10% seen once. The sequences come from PBMCs from the stem cell graft donor, collected from the stem cell graft. The receptors originated from a human donor who donated a stem cell graft to a child with acute lymphoblastic leukemia.

This chain connects TRBV12-3 or TRBV12-4 to TRBJ1-1; D not certain. V dropped 1 base and J dropped 3 bases, with 9 bases sitting between them. The CDR3 loop spans 14 amino acids. In nucleotides, the CDR3 is TGTGCCAGCAGTTTAGAGGGCGGGCACACTGAAGCTTTCTTT. Translating gives CASSLEGGHTEAFF.

V and J are TRBV5-4 and TRBJ2-5; D possibly uses TRBD1 or TRBD2 (5 bases each). Deletions cut 4 bases from V and 0 bases from J, with 19 bases between. Germline V CDR1 and CDR2: SGHNT, YYREEE (reference sequence). This CDR3 has 17 amino acids. The DNA for the CDR3 is TGTGCCAGCAGCAGTCCATCCGGGGACCCATACCAAGAGACCCAGTACTTC. It is translated as CASSSPSGDPYQETQYF.

A word on this clonotype: A much larger clone differs from this one at a single base, so this may be a read error. This chain joins TRBV24-1 and TRBJ2-3; TRBD2 matches at 8 bases. CDR3 length: 13 residues. With 9 bases clipped from V and 7 bases from J, the junction kept 8 bases outside the gene matches. Germline values: CDR1 KGHDR, CDR2 SFDVKD. The CDR3 spells CATAGGSPHTQYF. The CDR3, as DNA: TGTGCCACCGCGGGGGGCTCCCCACATACGCAGTATTTT.

This clonotype was seen many times. The chain joins TRBV6-5 to TRBJ1-2; D possibly corresponds to TRBD1 (5 bases). Trimming stripped 2 bases from V and 7 bases from J, with 11 bases between. Germline V CDR1 and CDR2: MNHEY, SVGAGI. The CDR3 consists of 13 residues. The CDR3 loop is CASSYLTESGYTF. In DNA form, the CDR3 reads TGTGCCAGCAGTTACCTGACAGAGTCTGGCTACACCTTC.

The genes are TRBV14 and TRBJ2-3; D unclear. CDR3 length equals 13 residues. Germline V gives CDR1 SGHDN, CDR2 FVKESK. Trimming shortened V by 1 base and J by 6 bases, and 8 bases separated the two germline ends. For the CDR3, the DNA is TGTGCCAGCAGCCAAGTGCCCTGGGATACGCAGTATTTT. Amino acids: CASSQVPWDTQYF. Drawing the rest from reference TRBV14 and TRBJ2-3, the complete variable domain is EAGVTQFPSHSVIEKGQTVTLRCDPISGHDNLYWYRRVMGKEIKFLLHFVKESKQDESGMPNNRFLAERTGGTYSTLKVQPAELEDSGVYFCASSQVPWDTQYFGPGTRLTVL.

This clonotype occurred a few times. This sequence joins TRBV7-6 and TRBJ2-5; TRBD2 agrees at 14 bases. Trimming at V came to 8 bases and at J to 6 bases, leaving 5 bases not matched to a gene. The CDR3 is 14 residues long. In germline, CDR1 is SGHVS, CDR2 FNYEAQ. The CDR3 coding sequence is TGTGCCAGCCGGACTAGCGGGGGGAAGAAGACCCAGTACTTC. Amino acids: CASRTSGGKKTQYF.

This clonotype was recorded many times. This chain uses TRBV20-1 with TRBJ1-4; D may be TRBD1 (5 bases). Germline V gene data show CDR1 as DFQATT and CDR2 as SNEGSKA (reference sequence). Between the trimmed V and J ends, which lost 5 bases and 5 bases, there was a span of 15 bases. The CDR3 is 14 residues long. The CDR3 spells CSAFFGTVNEKLFF. The CDR3 coding sequence is TGCAGTGCTTTCTTCGGGACGGTGAATGAAAAACTGTTTTTT.

The gene calls are TRBV9 and TRBJ1-4; D call uncertain. Trimming pared 1 base from V and 4 bases from J, leaving 11 bases between. The CDR3 totals 15 residues. CDR1 is SGDLS and CDR2 is YYNGEE in the germline V gene. The CDR3 loop is CASSVQGSRNEKLFF. The CDR3, as DNA: TGTGCCAGCAGCGTACAAGGGTCCCGTAATGAAAAACTGTTTTTT.

In this sample, this clonotype turned up many times. The V call is TRBV5-6, the J call TRBJ2-7, with no clear D. The CDR3 runs to 14 residues. Trimming pared 0 bases from V and 3 bases from J, leaving 10 bases between. The V gene's germline CDR1 is SGHDT and CDR2 YYEEEE. CDR3 DNA sequence: TGTGCCAGCAGCTTGGAAGGGATCAGCTACGAGCAGTACTTC. This gives the protein CASSLEGISYEQYF.

This clonotype came up many times. The chain joins TRBV10-3 to TRBJ2-3; D gene unclear. Germline CDR1 and CDR2: ENHRY and SYGVKD. This CDR3 has 11 amino acids. Between the trimmed V and J ends, which lost 9 bases and 1 base, there was a span of 5 bases. CDR3 sequence: CAIRGTDTQYF. CDR3 bases: TGTGCCATTCGCGGCACAGATACGCAGTATTTT.

The V gene is TRBV7-6, the J gene TRBJ1-2, with D possibly matching TRBD1 (6 bases). Germline CDR1 is SGHVS and CDR2 is FNYEAQ. With 5 bases removed from V and 7 bases from J, the gap between germline ends came to 14 bases. The CDR3 is 13 amino acids. CDR3 sequence reads: CASSQDRAGGYTF. Written as DNA, the CDR3 is TGTGCCAGCAGCCAGGACAGAGCGGGTGGCTACACCTTC.

The chain carries TRBV30 and TRBJ1-1, with D uncertain. Between the trimmed V and J ends, which lost 5 bases and 1 base, there was a span of 14 bases. The CDR3 has 14 amino acids. Germline CDR1 reads GTSNPN; CDR2 reads SVGIG (reference sequence). The DNA for the CDR3 is TGTGCCTGGGAAGGACGGCGAGGGAACACTGAAGCTTTCTTT. It is translated as CAWEGRRGNTEAFF.

This clonotype has a count of ten or more. The gene calls are TRBV5-1 and TRBJ1-2; no definite D call. The V gene lost 6 bases and the J gene lost 5 bases, with 8 bases spanning the gap. Per the germline V gene, CDR1 is SGHRS and CDR2 is YFSETQ. The CDR3 extends over 11 amino acids. The CDR3 sequence is CASNGEYGYTF. The CDR3 DNA reads TGCGCCAGCAACGGCGAGTATGGCTACACCTTC.

This clonotype was found many times. The chain couples TRBV24-1 to TRBJ2-5, with D unresolved. The CDR3 length is 11 residues. Germline V gives CDR1 KGHDR, CDR2 SFDVKD. V shed 4 bases and J shed 6 bases, with 5 bases lying between them. CDR3 amino acids: CATSDLKTQYF. DNA for the CDR3: TGTGCCACCAGTGACCTTAAGACCCAGTACTTC.

This clonotype has a count of ten or more. The chain links TRBV29-1 to TRBJ2-7, with a tentative D call TRBD1 (6 bases). The CDR3 totals 14 residues. The V gene lost 1 base and the J gene lost 3 bases, with 13 bases spanning the gap. Germline CDR1 and CDR2: SQVTM and ANQGSEA. The CDR3 coding sequence is TGCAGCGTTGAAGGGGCAGGGGAATTCTACGAGCAGTACTTC. It yields the protein CSVEGAGEFYEQYF.

This clonotype showed up just a few times. This chain links TRBV7-9 with TRBJ2-1, with D tentatively TRBD1 or TRBD2 (5 bases each). V lost 5 bases and J 6 bases, leaving 20 bases between the germline ends. The CDR3 spans 16 residues. Germline V gives CDR1 SEHNR, CDR2 FQNEAQ (reference sequence). DNA of the CDR3: TGTGCCAGCAGCCGAACAGGTGGGGAGCCTGGCAATGAGCAGTTCTTC. Protein product: CASSRTGGEPGNEQFF.

This clonotype was picked up a small number of times. The chain has TRBV28 and TRBJ2-5; TRBD1 matches 7 bases. The CDR3 is made up of 16 amino acids. Germline CDR1 reads MDHEN; CDR2 reads SYDVKM. Trimming removed 5 bases from V and 2 bases from J; junction bases left unmatched: 11. The CDR3 sequence is CASSPIPQGQQETQYF. DNA of the CDR3: TGTGCCAGCAGTCCAATCCCGCAGGGACAGCAAGAGACCCAGTACTTC. Combining the CDR3 with reference TRBV28 and TRBJ2-5 gives the whole variable domain DVKVTQSSRYLVKRTGEKVFLECVQDMDHENMFWYRQDPGLGLRLIYFSYDVKMKEKGDIPEGYSVSREKKERFSLILESASTNQTSMYLCASSPIPQGQQETQYFGPGTRLLVL.

This clonotype was counted only a few times. The chain uses TRBV30 and TRBJ2-5; TRBD1 might be the D (6 bases). Trimming removed 3 bases at V and 2 bases at J, with 13 bases between. This CDR3 has 14 residues. The germline V gene encodes CDR1 GTSNPN and CDR2 SVGIG (reference sequence). For the CDR3, the DNA is TGTGCCTGGAGGGGTAAGACAGGACAAGAGACCCAGTACTTC. Its protein product is CAWRGKTGQETQYF.

This clonotype showed up many times. This CDR3 reads CASSNRGRGGELFF. CDR3 coding DNA: TGTGCCAGCAGCAACAGGGGACGAGGCGGGGAGCTGTTTTTT. V and J are TRBV7-2 and TRBJ2-2, with 7 bases identical to TRBD1. The V and J ends lost 5 bases and 7 bases, in that order; junction bases with no gene match: 7. The CDR3 is 14 amino acids. CDR1 and CDR2 from the germline V gene are SGHTA and FQGNSA.

This clonotype has ten or more counts. The rearrangement joins TRBV29-1 to TRBJ2-5; D is possibly TRBD1 (5 bases). CDR1 and CDR2 (germline): SQVTM, ANQGSEA. The germline V and J ends were trimmed by 4 bases and 4 bases, with 10 bases remaining between them. The CDR3 has 12 amino acids. The CDR3 DNA follows: TGCAGCGTTGTAGAACAGGCAGAGACCCAGTACTTC. Amino acid sequence: CSVVEQAETQYF.

This clonotype has just a few counts. V and J are TRBV10-3 and TRBJ2-7; 7 bases map to TRBD2. J was trimmed by 3 bases and V by 6 bases; bases with no gene match: 17. Germline V gene data show CDR1 as ENHRY and CDR2 as SYGVKD. The CDR3 spans 17 residues. As DNA, the CDR3 is TGTGCCATCAGCCGGAGGTCGGGGAGTGGGGGGGGCTACGAGCAGTACTTC. Protein: CAISRRSGSGGGYEQYF.